The T cell receptor beta chain under discussion was sequenced for a study of T cells in Graves' hyperthyroidism and ophthalmopathy. Whole-study findings and limits: Researchers found most expanded thyroid clonotypes above 0.001 in blood as well. Ophthalmopathy prediction by the model preceded onset by a median about 6.3 months.

Turning to this clonotype: As yet, its antigen is unknown.

Template material for amplifying TCR beta CDR3 regions consisted of RNA transcripts. The HTBI primer set served for first-round RT-PCR of the TCR CDR3. TCRdb re-called the multiplex PCR reads through MiXCR, storing one row per CDR3 protein. The repertoire holds nearly 600,000 distinct CDR3 sequences, more than 13% seen once, with roughly 7.7% in the top ten. Trimming shortened V by 8 bases and J by 6 bases, and 22 bases separated the two germline ends. This CDR3 is built from 16 residues. This receptor was identified in a woman aged 18-30 years with Graves' ophthalmopathy. The V gene is TRBV12-3 or TRBV12-4, the J gene TRBJ2-2, with a tentative D call TRBD1 (7 bases). The sequencing input was blood. CDR3 residues: CASLQGGRGYAGELFF. DNA of the CDR3: TGTGCCAGCCTTCAGGGGGGCAGGGGGTACGCCGGGGAGCTGTTTTTT.